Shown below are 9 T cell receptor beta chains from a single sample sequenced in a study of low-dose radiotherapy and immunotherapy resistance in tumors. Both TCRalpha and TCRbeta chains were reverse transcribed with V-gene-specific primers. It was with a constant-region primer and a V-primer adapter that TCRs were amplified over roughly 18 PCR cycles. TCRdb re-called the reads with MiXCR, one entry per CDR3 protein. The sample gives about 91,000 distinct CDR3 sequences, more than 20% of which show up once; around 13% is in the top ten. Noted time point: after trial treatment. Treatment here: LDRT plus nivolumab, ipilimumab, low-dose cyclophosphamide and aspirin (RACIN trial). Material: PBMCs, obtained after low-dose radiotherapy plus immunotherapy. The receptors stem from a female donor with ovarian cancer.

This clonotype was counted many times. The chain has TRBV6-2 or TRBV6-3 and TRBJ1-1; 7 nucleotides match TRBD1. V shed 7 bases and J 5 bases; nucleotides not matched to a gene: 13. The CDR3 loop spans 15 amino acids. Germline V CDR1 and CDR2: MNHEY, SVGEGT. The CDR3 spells CASIAPRQGLTEAFF. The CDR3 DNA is TGTGCCAGCATTGCCCCTCGACAGGGTTTGACTGAAGCTTTCTTT.

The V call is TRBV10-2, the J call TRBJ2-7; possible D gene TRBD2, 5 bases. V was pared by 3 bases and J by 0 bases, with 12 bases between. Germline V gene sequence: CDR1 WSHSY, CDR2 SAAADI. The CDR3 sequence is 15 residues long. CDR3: CASSEVAGPSYEQYF. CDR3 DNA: TGCGCCAGCAGTGAAGTGGCGGGCCCCTCCTACGAGCAGTACTTC.

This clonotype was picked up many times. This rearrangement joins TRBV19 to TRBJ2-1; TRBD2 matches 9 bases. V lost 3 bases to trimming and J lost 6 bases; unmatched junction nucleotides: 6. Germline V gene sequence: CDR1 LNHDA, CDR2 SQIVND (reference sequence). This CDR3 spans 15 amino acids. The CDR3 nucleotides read TGTGCCAGTAGTATCCTAGCGGGATTTGGCAATGAGCAGTTCTTC. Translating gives CASSILAGFGNEQFF.

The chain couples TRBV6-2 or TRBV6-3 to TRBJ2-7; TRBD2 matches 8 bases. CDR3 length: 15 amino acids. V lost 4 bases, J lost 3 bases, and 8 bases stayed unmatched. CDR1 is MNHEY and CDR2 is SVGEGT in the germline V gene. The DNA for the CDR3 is TGTGCCAGCAGTTCTGGGAGCGGGGGATTCTACGAGCAGTACTTC. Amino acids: CASSSGSGGFYEQYF.

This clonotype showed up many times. The CDR3 nucleotides read TGCAGTGCTAGAGAGGCGAGAGGGTCGAGAGAGGCTTTCTTT. It is translated as CSAREARGSREAFF. This sequence joins TRBV20-1 and TRBJ1-1; D uncertain. CDR1 and CDR2 from the germline V gene are DFQATT and SNEGSKA (reference sequence). This CDR3 has 14 residues. The V and J ends lost 0 bases and 11 bases respectively, with 19 bases between them.

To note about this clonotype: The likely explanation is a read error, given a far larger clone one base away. CDR3 amino acids: CASSEATGRTRQTSEQYF. CDR3 nucleotides: TGTGCCAGCAGTGAAGCGACAGGGAGAACGAGGCAGACTTCCGAGCAGTACTTC. The chain is built from TRBV28 and TRBJ2-7, with 7 bases fitting TRBD1. The CDR3 totals 18 residues. V lost 5 bases and J lost 6; bases outside the gene matches: 22. Germline V gene data show CDR1 as MDHEN and CDR2 as SYDVKM.

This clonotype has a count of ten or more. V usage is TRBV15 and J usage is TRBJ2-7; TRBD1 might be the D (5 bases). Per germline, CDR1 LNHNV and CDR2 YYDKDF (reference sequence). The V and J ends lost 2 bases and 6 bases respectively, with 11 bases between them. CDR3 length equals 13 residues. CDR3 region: CATSRRSQGEQYF. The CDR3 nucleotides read TGTGCCACCAGCAGACGTTCTCAGGGCGAGCAGTACTTC.

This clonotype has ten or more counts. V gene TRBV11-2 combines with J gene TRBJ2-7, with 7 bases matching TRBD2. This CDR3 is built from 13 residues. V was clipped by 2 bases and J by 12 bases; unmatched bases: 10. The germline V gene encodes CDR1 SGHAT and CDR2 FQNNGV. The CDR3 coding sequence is TGTGCCAGCAGCTTAAGGACGATGGGGGAGGGGTACTTC. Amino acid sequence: CASSLRTMGEGYF.

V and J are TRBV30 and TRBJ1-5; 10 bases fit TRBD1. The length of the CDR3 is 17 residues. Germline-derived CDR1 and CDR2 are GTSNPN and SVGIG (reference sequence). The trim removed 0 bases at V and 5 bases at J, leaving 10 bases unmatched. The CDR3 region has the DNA TGTGCCTGGAGTGTACCCCTCTTCGGACAGGGGGATCAGCCCCAGCATTTT. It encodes CAWSVPLFGQGDQPQHF. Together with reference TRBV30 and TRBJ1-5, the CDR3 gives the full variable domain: SQTIHQWPATLVQPVGSPLSLECTVEGTSNPNLYWYRQAAGRGLQLLFYSVGIGQISSEVPQNLSASRPQDRQFILSSKKLLLSDSGFYLCAWSVPLFGQGDQPQHFGDGTRLSIL.